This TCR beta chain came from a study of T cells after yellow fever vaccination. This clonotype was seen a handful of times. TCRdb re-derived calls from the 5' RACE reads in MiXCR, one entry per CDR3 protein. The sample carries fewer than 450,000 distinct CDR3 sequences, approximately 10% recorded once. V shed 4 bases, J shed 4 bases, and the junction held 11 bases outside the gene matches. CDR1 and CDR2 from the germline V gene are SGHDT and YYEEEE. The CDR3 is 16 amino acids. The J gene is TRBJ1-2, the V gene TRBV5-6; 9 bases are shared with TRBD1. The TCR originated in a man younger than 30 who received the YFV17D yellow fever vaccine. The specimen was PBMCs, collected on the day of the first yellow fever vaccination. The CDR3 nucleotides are TGTGCCAGCAGCCTGCCACAGGGGGCTTCACTCTATGGCTACACCTTC. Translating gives CASSLPQGASLYGYTF.